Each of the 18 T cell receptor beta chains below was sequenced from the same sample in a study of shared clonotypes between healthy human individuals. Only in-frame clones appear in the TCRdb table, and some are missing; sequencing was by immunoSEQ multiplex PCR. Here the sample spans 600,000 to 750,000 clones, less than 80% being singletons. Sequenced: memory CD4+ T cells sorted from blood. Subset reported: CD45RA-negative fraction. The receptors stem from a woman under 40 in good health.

The CDR3 loop reads CASSPAGGRTGELFF. The CDR3 DNA sequence: TGTGCCAGCAGCCCAGCGGGAGGTAGGACCGGGGAGCTGTTTTTT. The chain joins TRBV7-2 to TRBJ2-2; 9 bases line up with TRBD2. The trim removed 5 bases at V and 5 bases at J, leaving 6 bases unmatched. Germline values: CDR1 SGHTA, CDR2 FQGNSA. The CDR3 is 15 amino acids. The whole variable domain, filled in from reference TRBV7-2 and TRBJ2-2, reads GAGVSQSPSNKVTEKGKDVELRCDPISGHTALYWYRQSLGQGLEFLIYFQGNSAPDKSGLPSDRFSAERTGGSVSTLTIQRTQQEDSAVYLCASSPAGGRTGELFFGEGSRLTVL.

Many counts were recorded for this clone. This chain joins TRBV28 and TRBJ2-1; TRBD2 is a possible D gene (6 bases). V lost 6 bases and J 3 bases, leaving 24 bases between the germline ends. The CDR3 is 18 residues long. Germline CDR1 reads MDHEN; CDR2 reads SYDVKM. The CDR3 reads CASSQHHYTGSFYNEQFF. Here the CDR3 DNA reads TGTGCCAGCAGCCAGCACCACTATACCGGGAGCTTCTACAATGAGCAGTTCTTC.

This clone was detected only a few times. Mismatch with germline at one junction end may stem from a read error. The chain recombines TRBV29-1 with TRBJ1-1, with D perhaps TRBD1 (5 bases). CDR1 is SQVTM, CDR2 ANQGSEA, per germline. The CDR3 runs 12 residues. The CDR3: CSVEDLGPKGAF. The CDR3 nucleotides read TGCAGCGTTGAAGATCTTGGACCCAAAGGGGCATTT.

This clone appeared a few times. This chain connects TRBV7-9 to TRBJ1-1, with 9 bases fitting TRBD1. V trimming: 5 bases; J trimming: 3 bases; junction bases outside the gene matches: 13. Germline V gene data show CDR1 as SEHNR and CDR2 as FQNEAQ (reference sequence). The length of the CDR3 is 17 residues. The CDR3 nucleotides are TGTGCCAGCAGCCCCGTCCCGGGACAGGGAATAGACACTGAAGCTTTCTTT. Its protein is CASSPVPGQGIDTEAFF.

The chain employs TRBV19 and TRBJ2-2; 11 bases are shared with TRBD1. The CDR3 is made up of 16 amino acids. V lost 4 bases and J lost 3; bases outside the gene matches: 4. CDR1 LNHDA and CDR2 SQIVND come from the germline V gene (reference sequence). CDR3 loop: CASSTGTGGYTGELFF. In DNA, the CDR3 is TGTGCCAGTAGTACCGGGACAGGGGGATACACCGGGGAGCTGTTTTTT.

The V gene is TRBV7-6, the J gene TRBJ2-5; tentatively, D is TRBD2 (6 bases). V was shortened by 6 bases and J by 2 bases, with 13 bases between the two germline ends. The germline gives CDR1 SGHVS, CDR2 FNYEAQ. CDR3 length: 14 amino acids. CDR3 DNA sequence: TGTGCCAGCAGTCAGAACCGGGGGCAAGAGACCCAGTACTTC. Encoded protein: CASSQNRGQETQYF. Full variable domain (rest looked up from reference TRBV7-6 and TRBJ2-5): GAGVSQSPRYKVTKRGQDVALRCDPISGHVSLYWYRQALGQGPEFLTYFNYEAQQDKSGLPNDRFSAERPEGSISTLTIQRTEQRDSAMYRCASSQNRGQETQYFGPGTRLLVL.

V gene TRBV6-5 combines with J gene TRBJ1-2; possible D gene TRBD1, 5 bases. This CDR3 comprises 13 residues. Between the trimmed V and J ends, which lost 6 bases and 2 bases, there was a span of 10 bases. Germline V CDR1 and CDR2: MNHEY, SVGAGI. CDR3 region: CASSRDLNYGYTF. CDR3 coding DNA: TGTGCCAGCAGCCGGGACCTCAACTATGGCTACACCTTC.

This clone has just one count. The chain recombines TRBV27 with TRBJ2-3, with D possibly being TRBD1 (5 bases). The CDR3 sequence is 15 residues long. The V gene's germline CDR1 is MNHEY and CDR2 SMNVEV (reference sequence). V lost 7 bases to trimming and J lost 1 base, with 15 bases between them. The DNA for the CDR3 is TGTGCCAGCAACAGGCCGACCGTTGGCACAGATACGCAGTATTTT. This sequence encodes CASNRPTVGTDTQYF.

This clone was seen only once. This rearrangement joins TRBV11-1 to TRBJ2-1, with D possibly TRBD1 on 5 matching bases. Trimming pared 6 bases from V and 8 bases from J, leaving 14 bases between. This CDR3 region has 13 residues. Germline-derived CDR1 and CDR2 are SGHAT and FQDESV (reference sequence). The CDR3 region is CASRTAQGYEQFF. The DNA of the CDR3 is TGTGCCAGCAGAACAGCCCAGGGCTATGAGCAGTTCTTC.

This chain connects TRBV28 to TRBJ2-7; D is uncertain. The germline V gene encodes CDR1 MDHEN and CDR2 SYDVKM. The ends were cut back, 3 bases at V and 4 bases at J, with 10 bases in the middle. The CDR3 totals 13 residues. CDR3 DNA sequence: TGTGCCAGCAGTTTCGTAGGGTTATACGAGCAGTACTTC. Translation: CASSFVGLYEQYF.

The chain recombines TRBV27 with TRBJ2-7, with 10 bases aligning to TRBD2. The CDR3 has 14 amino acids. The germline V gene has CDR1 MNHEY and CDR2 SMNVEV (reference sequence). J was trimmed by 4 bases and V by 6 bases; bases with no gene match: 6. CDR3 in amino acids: CASRPSSGRYEQYF. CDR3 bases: TGTGCCAGCAGACCTTCTAGCGGGAGATACGAGCAGTACTTC.

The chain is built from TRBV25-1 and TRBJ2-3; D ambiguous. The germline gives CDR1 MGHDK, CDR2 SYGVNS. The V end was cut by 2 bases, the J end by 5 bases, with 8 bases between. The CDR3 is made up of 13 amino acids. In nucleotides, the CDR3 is TGTGCCAGCAGTGAACCAGTTGGAGATACGCAGTATTTT. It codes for CASSEPVGDTQYF.

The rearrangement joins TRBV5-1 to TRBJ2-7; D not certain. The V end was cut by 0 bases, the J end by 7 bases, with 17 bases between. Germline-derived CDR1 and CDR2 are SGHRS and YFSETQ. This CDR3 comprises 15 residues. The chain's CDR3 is CASSLGSRRMGEQYF. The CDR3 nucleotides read TGCGCCAGCAGCTTGGGGTCCCGCCGAATGGGGGAGCAGTACTTC.

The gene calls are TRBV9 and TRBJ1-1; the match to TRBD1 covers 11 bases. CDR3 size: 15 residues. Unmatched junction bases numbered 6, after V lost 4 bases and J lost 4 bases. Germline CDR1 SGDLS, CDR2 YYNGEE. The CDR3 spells CASSLSGTGGTEAFF. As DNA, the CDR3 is TGTGCCAGCAGCCTTTCCGGGACAGGGGGCACTGAAGCTTTCTTT.

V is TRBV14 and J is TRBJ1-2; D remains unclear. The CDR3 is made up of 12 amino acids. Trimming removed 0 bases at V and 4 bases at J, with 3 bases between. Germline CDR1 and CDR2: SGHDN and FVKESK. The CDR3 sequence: CASSQDRYGYTF. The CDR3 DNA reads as TGTGCCAGCAGCCAAGATCGCTATGGCTACACCTTC.

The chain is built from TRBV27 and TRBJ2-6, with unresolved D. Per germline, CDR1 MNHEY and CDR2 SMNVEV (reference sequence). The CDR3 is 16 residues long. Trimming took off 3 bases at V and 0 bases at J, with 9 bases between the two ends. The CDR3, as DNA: TGTGCCAGCAGTTTCGTTTGGGGCTCTGGGGCCAACGTCCTGACTTTC. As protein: CASSFVWGSGANVLTF. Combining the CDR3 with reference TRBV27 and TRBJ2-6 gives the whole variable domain EAQVTQNPRYLITVTGKKLTVTCSQNMNHEYMSWYRQDPGLGLRQIYYSMNVEVTDKGDVPEGYKVSRKEKRNFPLILESPSPNQTSLYFCASSFVWGSGANVLTFGAGSRLTVL.

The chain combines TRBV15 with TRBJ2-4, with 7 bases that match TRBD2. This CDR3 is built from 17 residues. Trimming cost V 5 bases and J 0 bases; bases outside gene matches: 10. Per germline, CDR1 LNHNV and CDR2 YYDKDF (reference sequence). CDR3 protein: CATSAEGGRGAKNIQYF. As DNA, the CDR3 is TGTGCCACCAGCGCCGAGGGCGGGAGAGGAGCCAAAAACATTCAGTACTTC.

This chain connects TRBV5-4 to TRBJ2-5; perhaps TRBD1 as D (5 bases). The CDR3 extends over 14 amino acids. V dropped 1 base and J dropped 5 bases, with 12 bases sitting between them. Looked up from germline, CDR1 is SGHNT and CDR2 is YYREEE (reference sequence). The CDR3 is CASSLKGRAETQYF. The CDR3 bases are TGTGCCAGCAGCTTGAAGGGCAGGGCTGAGACCCAGTACTTC.